The 16 T cell receptor beta chains listed next were all sequenced from one sample in a study of cytomegalovirus exposure and HLA in healthy donors. Primers included in the PCR were 60 Vbeta and 13 Jbeta primers. Repertoires were generated with immunoSEQ multiplex PCR, while TCRdb's copy carries only in-frame clones and drops some. The sample shows approximately 150,000 clones, about three quarters of them seen only once. Sequences were obtained from PBMCs. These receptors came from a woman between 40 and 55 years old in good health and CMV-seropositive.

V is TRBV30 and J is TRBJ1-6; D gene ambiguous. Germline lookup yields CDR1 GTSNPN and CDR2 SVGIG (reference sequence). Trimming took off 2 bases at V and 5 bases at J, with 7 bases between the two ends. This CDR3 comprises 13 residues. The CDR3 spells CAWSNGDNSPLHF. Written as DNA, the CDR3 is TGTGCCTGGAGTAACGGAGATAATTCACCCCTCCACTTT.

This clone was seen a few times. The chain carries TRBV14 and TRBJ2-3; 7 bases fit TRBD1. This CDR3 is 17 amino acids long. J lost 5 bases, V lost 5 bases, and 16 bases had no gene match. Germline V gene data show CDR1 as SGHDN and CDR2 as FVKESK. As DNA, the CDR3 is TGTGCCAGCAGCGCAATACACAGGGGCTCGTCACGAGATACGCAGTATTTT. This encodes CASSAIHRGSSRDTQYF. Variable domain in full (rest from reference TRBV14 and TRBJ2-3): EAGVTQFPSHSVIEKGQTVTLRCDPISGHDNLYWYRRVMGKEIKFLLHFVKESKQDESGMPNNRFLAERTGGTYSTLKVQPAELEDSGVYFCASSAIHRGSSRDTQYFGPGTRLTVL.

The V call is TRBV10-3, the J call TRBJ2-5, with D tentatively TRBD1 (6 bases). This CDR3 has 14 amino acids. V was clipped by 1 base and J by 6 bases, with 12 bases between them. From germline, CDR1 is ENHRY and CDR2 SYGVKD. The CDR3: CAISEFGGRKTQYF. The CDR3 DNA follows: TGTGCCATCAGTGAGTTTGGGGGCCGAAAGACCCAGTACTTC.

This chain joins TRBV5-1 and TRBJ2-7; D is perhaps TRBD1 (5 bases). Germline loops: CDR1 SGHRS, CDR2 YFSETQ. V lost 1 base, J lost 6 bases, and 17 bases lay in between. The CDR3 length is 15 residues. The CDR3 reads CASSLLQGKAGEQYF. In DNA form, the CDR3 reads TGCGCCAGCAGCTTGCTCCAGGGCAAAGCAGGCGAGCAGTACTTC.

The CDR3 DNA reads TGTGCCAGCAGCCCAGGACAGGGGGCTGGATCACCCCTCCACTTT. As protein: CASSPGQGAGSPLHF. The chain uses TRBV7-6 and TRBJ1-6, with TRBD1 identical over 11 bases. Losses at the gene ends were 5 bases for V and 10 bases for J; bases not matched to a gene: 7. The CDR3 extends over 15 amino acids. The germline V gene encodes CDR1 SGHVS and CDR2 FNYEAQ.

The chain recombines TRBV5-1 with TRBJ2-3, with a weak D call TRBD2 (7 bases). Germline V lookup: CDR1 SGHRS, CDR2 YFSETQ. The CDR3 is made up of 15 amino acids. The ends were cut back, 4 bases at V and 1 base at J, with 13 bases in the middle. For the CDR3, the DNA is TGCGCCAGCAGCCCTCGGGGGGCTGGCACAGATACGCAGTATTTT. The encoded protein is CASSPRGAGTDTQYF.

The V and J genes are TRBV11-2 and TRBJ1-1; TRBD1 agrees at 7 bases. This CDR3 has 15 residues. With 5 bases clipped from V and 0 bases from J, the junction kept 6 bases outside the gene matches. Germline V CDR1 and CDR2: SGHAT, FQNNGV. CDR3 protein: CASSPDTGVNTEAFF. DNA of the CDR3: TGTGCCAGCAGCCCCGACACAGGGGTGAACACTGAAGCTTTCTTT.

This clone was observed a few times. The V gene is TRBV14, the J gene TRBJ2-1; 11 bases are a match to TRBD2. V lost 3 bases, J lost 6 bases, and 7 bases stayed unmatched. In germline, CDR1 is SGHDN, CDR2 FVKESK. CDR3 length: 16 residues. CDR3 nucleotides: TGTGCCAGCAGCCATAATAGCGGGGGGGCTAGCAATGAGCAGTTCTTC. Its translation: CASSHNSGGASNEQFF. The variable domain in full, with the rest retrieved from reference TRBV14 and TRBJ2-1, is EAGVTQFPSHSVIEKGQTVTLRCDPISGHDNLYWYRRVMGKEIKFLLHFVKESKQDESGMPNNRFLAERTGGTYSTLKVQPAELEDSGVYFCASSHNSGGASNEQFFGPGTRLTVL.

The chain has TRBV19 and TRBJ2-1, with TRBD2 matching 10 bases. CDR1 is LNHDA, CDR2 SQIVND, per germline (reference sequence). The V and J ends lost 2 bases and 7 bases, in that order; junction bases with no gene match: 2. The CDR3 covers 14 residues. Here the CDR3 DNA reads TGTGCCAGTAGTATACTACTAGCGGGGAATGAGCAGTTCTTC. Translation: CASSILLAGNEQFF.

This clone was seen a single time. This rearrangement joins TRBV28 to TRBJ1-4; D is ambiguous. V was shortened by 7 bases and J by 8 bases, with 17 bases between the two germline ends. CDR3 size: 14 residues. Germline CDR1 and CDR2: MDHEN and SYDVKM. DNA of the CDR3: TGTGCCAGCAAAGGATCCGGGGAGGTGGAAAAACTGTTTTTT. Residues: CASKGSGEVEKLFF. Together with reference TRBV28 and TRBJ1-4, the CDR3 gives the full variable domain: DVKVTQSSRYLVKRTGEKVFLECVQDMDHENMFWYRQDPGLGLRLIYFSYDVKMKEKGDIPEGYSVSREKKERFSLILESASTNQTSMYLCASKGSGEVEKLFFGSGTQLSVL.

The chain links TRBV4-1 to TRBJ2-7, with TRBD2 as a possible D gene (7 bases). Germline V gene data show CDR1 as MGHRA and CDR2 as YSYEKL. V lost 1 base, J lost 2 bases, and 12 bases lay in between. The CDR3 consists of 15 residues. The chain's CDR3 is CASSQGKGGTYEQYF. In DNA form, the CDR3 reads TGCGCCAGCAGCCAAGGAAAGGGGGGGACCTACGAGCAGTACTTC.

This clone has just a few counts. The J gene is TRBJ2-1, the V gene TRBV9; D is uncertain. CDR1 and CDR2 (germline): SGDLS, YYNGEE. Trimming took 0 bases from V and 5 from J, leaving 15 bases between them. This CDR3 has 16 amino acids. The CDR3 bases are TGTGCCAGCAGCGTAGCTCAGGCCTTTCCCGACAATGAGCAGTTCTTC. Its protein product is CASSVAQAFPDNEQFF.

The rearrangement joins TRBV6-5 to TRBJ2-1; 12 bases line up with TRBD2. The germline CDR1 and CDR2 sequences are MNHEY and SVGAGI. With 6 bases clipped from V and 8 bases from J, the junction kept 5 bases outside the gene matches. The CDR3 runs to 14 residues. This chain's CDR3 is CASRTSGGRDEQFF. CDR3 nucleotide sequence: TGTGCCAGCAGGACTAGCGGGGGTAGAGATGAGCAGTTCTTC.

The chain employs TRBV7-8 and TRBJ1-2; the match to TRBD1 covers 7 bases. The germline CDR1 and CDR2 sequences are SGHVS and FQNEAQ. This CDR3 contains 15 residues. Unmatched junction bases numbered 12, after V lost 1 base and J lost 10 bases. The CDR3 nucleotides read TGTGCCAGCAGCTTAGGGGAACCGGGGACAGTTTTCTACACCTTC. Translated, it gives CASSLGEPGTVFYTF.

CDR3 region: CASSGAGQGVRSGYTF. The CDR3 DNA reads TGTGCCAGCAGCGGGGCGGGACAGGGCGTCCGGAGTGGCTACACCTTC. V gene TRBV9 combines with J gene TRBJ1-2; 9 bases are shared with TRBD1. Unmatched junction bases numbered 13, after V lost 3 bases and J lost 7 bases. Germline V gene data show CDR1 as SGDLS and CDR2 as YYNGEE. The CDR3 spans 16 residues.

This clone was seen a few times. This sequence joins TRBV18 and TRBJ1-2, with 7 bases lining up with TRBD1. Germline assignment: CDR1 KGHSH and CDR2 LQKENI. V gave up 5 bases and J gave up 8 bases; unmatched junction bases: 14. CDR3 size: 15 residues. CDR3 protein: CASSFSRQGQEGYTF. The CDR3 DNA reads TGTGCCAGCTCATTTTCAAGACAGGGCCAGGAGGGCTACACCTTC.